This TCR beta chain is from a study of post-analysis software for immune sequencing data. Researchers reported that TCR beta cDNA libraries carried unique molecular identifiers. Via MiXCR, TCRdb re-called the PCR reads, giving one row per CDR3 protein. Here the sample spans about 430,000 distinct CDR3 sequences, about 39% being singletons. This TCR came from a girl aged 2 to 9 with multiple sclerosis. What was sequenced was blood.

As DNA, the CDR3 is TGTGCCAGCAGTGCAGGGACCGGCACAGATACGCAGTATTTT. It specifies CASSAGTGTDTQYF. The rearrangement joins TRBV2 to TRBJ2-3, with D perhaps TRBD1 or TRBD2 (5 bases each). V was cut by 4 bases and J by 1 base, with 9 bases left in between. Germline CDR1 SNHLY, CDR2 FYNNEI. There are 14 residues in the CDR3.